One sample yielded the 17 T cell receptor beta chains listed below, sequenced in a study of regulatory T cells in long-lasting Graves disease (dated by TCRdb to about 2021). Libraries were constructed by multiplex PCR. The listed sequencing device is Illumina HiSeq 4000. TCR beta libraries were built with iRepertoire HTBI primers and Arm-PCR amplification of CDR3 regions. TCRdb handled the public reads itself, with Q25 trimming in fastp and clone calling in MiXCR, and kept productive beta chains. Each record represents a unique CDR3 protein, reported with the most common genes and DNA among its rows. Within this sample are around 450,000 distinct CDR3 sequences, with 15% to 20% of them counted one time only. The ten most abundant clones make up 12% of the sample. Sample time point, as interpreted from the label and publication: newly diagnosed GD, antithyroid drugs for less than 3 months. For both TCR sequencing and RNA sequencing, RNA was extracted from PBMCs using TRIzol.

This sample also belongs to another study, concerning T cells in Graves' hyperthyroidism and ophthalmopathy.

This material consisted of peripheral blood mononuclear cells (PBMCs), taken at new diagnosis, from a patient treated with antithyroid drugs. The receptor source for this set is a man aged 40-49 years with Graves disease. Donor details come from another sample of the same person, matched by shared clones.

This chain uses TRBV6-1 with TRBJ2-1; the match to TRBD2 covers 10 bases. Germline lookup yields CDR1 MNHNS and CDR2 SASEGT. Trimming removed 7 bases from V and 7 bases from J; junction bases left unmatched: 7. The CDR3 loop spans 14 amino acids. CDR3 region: CASTFSGRANEQFF. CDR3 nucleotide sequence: TGTGCCAGCACATTCAGCGGGAGGGCTAATGAGCAGTTCTTC.

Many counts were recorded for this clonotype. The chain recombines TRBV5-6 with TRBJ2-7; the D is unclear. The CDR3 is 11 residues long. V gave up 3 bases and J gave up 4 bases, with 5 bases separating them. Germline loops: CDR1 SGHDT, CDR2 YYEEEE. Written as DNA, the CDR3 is TGTGCCAGCAGCTGGAGATACGAGCAGTACTTC. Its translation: CASSWRYEQYF.

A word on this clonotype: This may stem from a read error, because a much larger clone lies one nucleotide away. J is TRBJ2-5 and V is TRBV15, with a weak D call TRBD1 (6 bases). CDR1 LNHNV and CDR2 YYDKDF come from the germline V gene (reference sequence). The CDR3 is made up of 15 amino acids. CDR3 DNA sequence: TGTGTCACCAGCAGAGATCTACAGGGTTCAGAGACCCAGTACTTC. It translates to CVTSRDLQGSETQYF. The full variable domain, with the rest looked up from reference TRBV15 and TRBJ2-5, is DAMVIQNPRYQVTQFGKPVTLSCSQTLNHNVMYWYQQKSSQAPKLLFHYYDKDFNNEADTPDNFQSRRPNTSFCFLDIRSPGLGDTAMYLCVTSRDLQGSETQYFGPGTRLLVL.

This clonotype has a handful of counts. CDR3 loop: CASRGTSGSHEQFF. The CDR3 DNA sequence: TGTGCCAGCAGAGGGACTAGCGGGAGTCATGAGCAGTTCTTC. The chain links TRBV7-9 to TRBJ2-1; 14 bases are shared with TRBD2. Germline V gene sequence: CDR1 SEHNR, CDR2 FQNEAQ (reference sequence). The V gene end was trimmed by 6 bases and the J gene end by 8 bases; junction bases not matched to a gene: 3. The CDR3 is 14 amino acids.

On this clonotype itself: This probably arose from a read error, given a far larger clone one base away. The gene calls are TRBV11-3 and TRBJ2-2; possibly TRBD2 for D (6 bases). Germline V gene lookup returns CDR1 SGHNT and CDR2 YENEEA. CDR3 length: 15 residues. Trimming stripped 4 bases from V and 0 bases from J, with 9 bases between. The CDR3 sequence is CASSWDSPNTGELFF. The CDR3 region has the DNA TGTGCCAGCAGCTGGGACTCCCCGAACACCGGGGAGCTGTTTTTT.

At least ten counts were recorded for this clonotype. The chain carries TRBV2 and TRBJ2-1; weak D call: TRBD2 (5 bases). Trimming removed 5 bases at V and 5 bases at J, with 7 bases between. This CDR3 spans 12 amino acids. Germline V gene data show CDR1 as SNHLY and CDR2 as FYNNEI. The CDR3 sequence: CASSRLHNEQFF. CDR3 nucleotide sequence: TGTGCCAGCAGTCGACTACACAATGAGCAGTTCTTC.

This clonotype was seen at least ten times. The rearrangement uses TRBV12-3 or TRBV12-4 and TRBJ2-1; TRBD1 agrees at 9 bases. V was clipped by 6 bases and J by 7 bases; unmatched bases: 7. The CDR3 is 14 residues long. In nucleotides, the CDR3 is TGTGCCAGCAGCCTCGGGACAGGGTTGAATGAGCAGTTCTTC. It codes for CASSLGTGLNEQFF.

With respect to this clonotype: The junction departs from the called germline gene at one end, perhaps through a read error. This chain's CDR3 is CASSQGHGRSDTQYF. The CDR3 region has the DNA TGCGCCAGCAGCCAAGGCCACGGGCGGTCGGATACGCAGTATTTT. The chain uses TRBV9 and TRBJ2-3, with D hard to call. The CDR3 covers 15 residues. Germline V gives CDR1 SGDLS, CDR2 YYNGEE.

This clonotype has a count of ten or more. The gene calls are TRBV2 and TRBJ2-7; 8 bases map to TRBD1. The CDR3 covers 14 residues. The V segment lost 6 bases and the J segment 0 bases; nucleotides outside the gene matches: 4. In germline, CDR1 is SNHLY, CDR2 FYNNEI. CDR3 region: CASRRTGSSYEQYF. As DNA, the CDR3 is TGTGCCAGCAGACGGACAGGGAGCTCCTACGAGCAGTACTTC.

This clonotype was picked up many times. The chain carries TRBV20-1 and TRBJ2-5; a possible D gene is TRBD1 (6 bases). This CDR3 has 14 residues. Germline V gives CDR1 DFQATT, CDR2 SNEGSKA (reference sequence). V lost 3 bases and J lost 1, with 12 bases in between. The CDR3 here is CSASYRALQETQYF. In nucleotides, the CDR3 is TGCAGTGCTAGTTACAGGGCCCTCCAAGAGACCCAGTACTTC.

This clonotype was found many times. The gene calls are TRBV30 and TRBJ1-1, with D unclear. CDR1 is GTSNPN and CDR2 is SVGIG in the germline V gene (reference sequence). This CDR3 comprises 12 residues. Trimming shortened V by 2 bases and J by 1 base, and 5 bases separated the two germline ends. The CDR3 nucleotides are TGTGCCTGGAGTTTCCAGAACACTGAAGCTTTCTTT. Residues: CAWSFQNTEAFF.

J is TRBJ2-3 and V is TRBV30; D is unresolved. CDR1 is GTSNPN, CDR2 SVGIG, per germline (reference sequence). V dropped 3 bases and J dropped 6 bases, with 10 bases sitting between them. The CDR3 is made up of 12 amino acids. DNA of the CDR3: TGTGCCTGGAGAGAATCTAAGGATACGCAGTATTTT. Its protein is CAWRESKDTQYF.

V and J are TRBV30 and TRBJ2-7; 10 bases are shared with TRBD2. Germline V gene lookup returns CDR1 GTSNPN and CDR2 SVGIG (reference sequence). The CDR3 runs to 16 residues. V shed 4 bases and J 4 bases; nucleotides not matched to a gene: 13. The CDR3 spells CAWTYFGFSGRYEQYF. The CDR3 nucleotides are TGTGCCTGGACGTATTTCGGGTTTAGCGGGAGGTACGAGCAGTACTTC.

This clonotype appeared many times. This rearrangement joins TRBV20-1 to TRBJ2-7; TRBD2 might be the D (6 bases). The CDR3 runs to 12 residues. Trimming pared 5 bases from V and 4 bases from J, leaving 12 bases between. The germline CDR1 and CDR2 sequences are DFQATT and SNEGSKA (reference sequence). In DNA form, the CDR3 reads TGCAGTGCTGACGGGACTCTTTACGAGCAGTACTTC. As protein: CSADGTLYEQYF.

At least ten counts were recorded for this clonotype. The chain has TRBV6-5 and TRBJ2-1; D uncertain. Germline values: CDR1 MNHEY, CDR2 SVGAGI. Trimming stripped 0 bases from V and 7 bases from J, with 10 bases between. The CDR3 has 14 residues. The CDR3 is CASSYSTRANEQFF. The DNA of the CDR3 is TGTGCCAGCAGTTACTCTACGCGTGCGAATGAGCAGTTCTTC.

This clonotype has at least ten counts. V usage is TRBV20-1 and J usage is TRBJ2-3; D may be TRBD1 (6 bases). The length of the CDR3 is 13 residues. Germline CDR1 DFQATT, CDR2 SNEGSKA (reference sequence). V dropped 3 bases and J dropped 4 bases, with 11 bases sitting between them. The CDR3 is CSASAQGPDTQYF. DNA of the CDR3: TGCAGTGCTAGTGCACAGGGCCCAGATACGCAGTATTTT.

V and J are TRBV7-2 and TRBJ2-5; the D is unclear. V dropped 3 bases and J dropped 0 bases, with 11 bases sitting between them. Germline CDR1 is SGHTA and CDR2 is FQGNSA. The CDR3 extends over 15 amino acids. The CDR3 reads CASSFWQEYQETQYF. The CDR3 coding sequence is TGTGCCAGCAGCTTCTGGCAGGAATACCAAGAGACCCAGTACTTC.